This T cell receptor (beta chain) was recovered during a study of OX40 agonist ivuxolimab in advanced cancers. About the research overall: Every 2 weeks, patients got intravenous ivuxolimab at one of six dose levels (0.01-10 mg/kg).

Measured with immunoSEQ multiplex PCR; TCRdb has only the in-frame clones, and not every one. The table records roughly 28,000 clones, about 88% of them present only once. The V end lost 8 bases, the J end lost 3 bases, and 17 bases lay between the germline ends. Germline assignment: CDR1 MNHEY and CDR2 SMNVEV (reference sequence). The CDR3 is 14 residues long. In regard to this clone: Its antigen is still unknown.

Study results and caveats: The expanded peripheral T cells' antigen specificity was not determined. The study found among the lowest clonal expansion in partial responders at 0.1-3.0 mg/kg. In general, CD8+ T cells held more expanded clones than CD4+ did, on average.

The chain carries TRBV27 and TRBJ2-7; weak D call: TRBD2 (6 bases). The material was CD4+ or CD8+ T cells sorted from blood, obtained in a trial of the OX40 agonist ivuxolimab. This clonotype was sampled from an adult with an advanced solid tumor such as melanoma, head and neck, liver or kidney cancer. CDR3 nucleotide sequence: TGTGCCAGCGGTCTCTCAGGAGGGATCTACGAGCAGTACTTC. Its protein is CASGLSGGIYEQYF.